This TCR beta chain is from a study of blood T cell repertoires in COVID-19. This table comes from immunoSEQ multiplex PCR, and its TCRdb copy is limited to in-frame clones, with some not included. The sample records 230,000 or so clones, about four fifths being singletons. CDR3 length: 13 residues. Germline CDR1 is MNHEY and CDR2 is SVGEGT. The V and J ends lost 5 bases and 5 bases, in that order; junction bases with no gene match: 1. The sequence was obtained from a man in his forties or fifties with active or convalescent COVID-19. This chain joins TRBV6-2 or TRBV6-3 and TRBJ1-5, with 9 bases fitting TRBD1. Sequences were obtained from peripheral blood. The CDR3 spells CASSRDRDQPQHF. The CDR3 coding sequence is TGTGCCAGCAGTCGGGACAGGGATCAGCCCCAGCATTTT.